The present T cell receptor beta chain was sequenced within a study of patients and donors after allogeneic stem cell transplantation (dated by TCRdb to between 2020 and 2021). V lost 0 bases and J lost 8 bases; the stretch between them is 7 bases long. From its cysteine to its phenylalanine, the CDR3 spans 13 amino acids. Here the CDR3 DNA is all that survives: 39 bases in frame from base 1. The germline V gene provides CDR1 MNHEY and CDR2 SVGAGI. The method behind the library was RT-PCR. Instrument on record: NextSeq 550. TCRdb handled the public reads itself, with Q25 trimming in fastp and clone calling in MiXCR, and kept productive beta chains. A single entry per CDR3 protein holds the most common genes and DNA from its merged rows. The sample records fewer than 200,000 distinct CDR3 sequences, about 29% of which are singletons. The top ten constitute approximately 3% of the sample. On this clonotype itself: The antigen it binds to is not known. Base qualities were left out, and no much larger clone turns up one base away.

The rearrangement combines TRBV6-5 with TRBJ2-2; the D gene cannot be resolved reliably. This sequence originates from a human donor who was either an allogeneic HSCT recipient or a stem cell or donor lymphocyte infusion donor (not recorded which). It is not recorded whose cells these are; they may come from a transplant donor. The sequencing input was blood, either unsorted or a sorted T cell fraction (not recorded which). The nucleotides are TGTGCCAGCAGTTACTCTAGGATGGGGGAGCTGTTTTTT. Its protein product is CASSYSRMGELFF.